The rows below give T cell receptor beta chains drawn from one sample of a study of shared clonotypes between healthy human individuals. TCRdb's table, derived via immunoSEQ multiplex PCR, lists solely in-frame clones and lacks some. The sample lists about 2.5 million clones, 80% to 95% occurring once. Sequenced material: naive CD4+ T cells from PBMCs. The source of these receptors is a young man in good health. Some clones in this sample may be carry-over from other donors' samples. The CDR3 runs from the conserved cysteine through the conserved F or W. The D gene is left open where the match is weak. Clone size appears in some rows only: once, few, many, or a class for an expanded clone.

>TRBJ2-5|.|.|13|TRBV5-4
TGTGCCAGCAGCTTAAGAGGTGCGGAGACCCAGTACTTC
CASSLRGAETQYF
>TRBJ2-1|.|.|14|TRBV4-3
TGCGCCAGCAGCCAAGGGTTTGGTCTCAATGAGCAGTTCTTC
CASSQGFGLNEQFF
>TRBJ2-5|.|TRBD2|18|TRBV9
TGTGCCAGCAGCGTAACTCTGACTAGCGGCGGATACCAAGAGACCCAGTACTTC
CASSVTLTSGGYQETQYF
>TRBJ2-3|.|.|13|TRBV7-9
TGTGCCAGCAGCTTAGAACCGGCAGATACGCAGTATTTT
CASSLEPADTQYF
>TRBJ1-1|.|.|14|TRBV6-5
TGTGCCAGCAGTCGGACAGTTTTGAACACTGAAGCTTTCTTT
CASSRTVLNTEAFF
>TRBJ1-1|.|.|13|TRBV18
TGTGCCAGCTCACTTATCAGGGGAACTGAAGCTTTCTTT
CASSLIRGTEAFF
>TRBJ2-1|.|.|15|TRBV18
TGTGCCAGCTCACCACCGTCGGCAGGGACGGATGAGCAGTTCTTC
CASSPPSAGTDEQFF
>TRBJ1-5|.|TRBD1|15|TRBV27
TGTGCCAGCAGTGCCGGGACAGGGGGCGATCAGCCCCAGCATTTT
CASSAGTGGDQPQHF
>TRBJ1-5|.|.|15|TRBV19
TGTGCCAGTAGTTTTCCCCTTGGGGGCAATCAGCCCCAGCATTTT
CASSFPLGGNQPQHF
>TRBJ2-2|.|.|13|TRBV30
TGTGCCTGGGGAACAGGTCTCACGGCGGAGCTGTTTTTT
CAWGTGLTAELFF
>TRBJ1-1|.|.|14|TRBV7-9
TGTGCCAGCAGCCCTAACGGGGTTATAACTGAAGCTTTCTTT
CASSPNGVITEAFF
>TRBJ1-1|.|.|16|TRBV5-1
TGCGCCAGCAGCTTGGCGGCAACTACGATGAACACTGAAGCTTTCTTT
CASSLAATTMNTEAFF
>TRBJ2-7|.|TRBD2|15|TRBV27
TGTGCCAGCAGGAGACTAGCGGCGCACTCCTACGAGCAGTACTTC
CASRRLAAHSYEQYF
>TRBJ2-2|few|.|13|TRBV11-2
TGTGCCAGCAGCTCGAGTCACGGGGGGGAGCTGTTTTTT
CASSSSHGGELFF
>TRBJ2-1|.|.|16|TRBV5-6
TGTGCCAGCAGCTTCCATTCCGGGACCTCCTACAATGAGCAGTTCTTC
CASSFHSGTSYNEQFF
>TRBJ2-3|.|.|14|TRBV27
TGTGCCAGCAGCCGGCCGACGGGGCCAGATACGCAGTATTTT
CASSRPTGPDTQYF
>TRBJ2-7|.|.|16|TRBV7-9
TGTGCCAGCAGCGGAGGGCGGCATTTGCAATCCTACGAGCAGTACTTC
CASSGGRHLQSYEQYF
>TRBJ2-7|.|.|16|TRBV19
TGTGCCAGTAGTATTCGTGGACGGGGTACCTCCTACGAGCAGTACTTC
CASSIRGRGTSYEQYF
>TRBJ1-2|.|.|12|TRBV10-3
TGTGCCATCAGAGGGCAGGACTATGGCTACACCTTC
CAIRGQDYGYTF
>TRBJ2-5|.|.|14|TRBV7-9
TGTGCCAGCAGCTTAGCGAGTAATCGGGGGACCCAGTACTTC
CASSLASNRGTQYF
>TRBJ2-7|.|TRBD2|13|TRBV5-1
TGCGCCAGCAGCTTGGGGGGAGGGTACGAGCAGTACTTC
CASSLGGGYEQYF
>TRBJ1-3|.|.|14|TRBV9
TGTGCCAGCGGACGTAGCGGCTCTGGAAACACCATATATTTT
CASGRSGSGNTIYF
>TRBJ1-1|.|.|15|TRBV5-1
TGCGCCAGCAGCTTCGGAGGCCCGGGGAACACTGAAGCTTTCTTT
CASSFGGPGNTEAFF
>TRBJ1-1|once|.|13|TRBV2
TGTGCCAGCGCGATGGGGGGGGGAACTGAAGCTTTCTTT
CASAMGGGTEAFF
>TRBJ1-2|.|.|16|TRBV6-5
TGTGCCAGCAGTTCGGGCACCGTAGGGGGACGCTATGGCTACACCTTC
CASSSGTVGGRYGYTF
>TRBJ2-5|.|TRBD1|16|TRBV15
TGTGCCACCAGCAGAGGGGACCAGGGGGCCGGTGAGACCCAGTACTTC
CATSRGDQGAGETQYF
>TRBJ1-5|.|.|18|TRBV6-1
TGTGCCAGCAGTGAAAATAGTGCCGGGTCGGGATCAATCTTGCCCCAGCATTTT
CASSENSAGSGSILPQHF
>TRBJ1-2|.|.|15|TRBV28
TGTGCCAGCAGTTCCCTAGGCCGGGGGACCTATGGCTACACCTTC
CASSSLGRGTYGYTF
>TRBJ1-1|.|TRBD1|18|TRBV7-2
TGTGCCAGCAGCCCCCATCGGGGGGACAGGGGGCGTTGGACTGAAGCTTTCTTT
CASSPHRGDRGRWTEAFF
>TRBJ2-2|.|.|12|TRBV28
TGTGCCAGCAAACTAGCTATCGGGGAGCTGTTTTTT
CASKLAIGELFF
>TRBJ2-7|.|TRBD2|15|TRBV7-3
TGTGCCAGCAGCTTAAGACTAGCGGGGTCCTACGAGCAGTACTTC
CASSLRLAGSYEQYF
>TRBJ2-6|.|TRBD1|18|TRBV4-2
TGTGCCAGCAGCCCCCCGGCAGGGGGCATGAGGGGGGCCAACGTCCTGACTTTC
CASSPPAGGMRGANVLTF
>TRBJ1-1|.|TRBD1|15|TRBV4-1
TGCGCCAGCAGCCAATCGTCACAGGGGGCAACTGAAGCTTTCTTT
CASSQSSQGATEAFF
>TRBJ1-5|.|.|15|TRBV5-6
TGTGCCAGCAGCACTACATGGGGCGGGGGTCAGCCCCAGCATTTT
CASSTTWGGGQPQHF
>TRBJ1-1|.|.|14|TRBV11-2
TGTGCCAGCAGCTTAGATCTAACACTGAAGCTAGCTTTCTTT
CASSLDLTLKLAFF
>TRBJ1-4|.|.|13|TRBV5-4
TGTGCCAGCAGCTCCCCCGAAATCGAGAAACTGTTTTTT
CASSSPEIEKLFF
>TRBJ1-2|.|TRBD1|14|TRBV29-1
TGCAGCGTTGGGGACCCGGACAGGGACTATGGCTACACCTTC
CSVGDPDRDYGYTF
>TRBJ2-7|.|TRBD1|14|TRBV4-1
TGCGCCAGCAGTCGAAAGGACAGGGACCACGAGCAGTACTTC
CASSRKDRDHEQYF
>TRBJ2-5|.|.|15|TRBV7-6
TGTGCCAGCAGCCCCAGATCCGCGACGGGGGAGACCCAGTACTTC
CASSPRSATGETQYF
>TRBJ1-1|.|.|16|TRBV27
TGTGCCAGCAGTTTAGAGAGACCTGGGGTGGGCACTGAAGCTTTCTTT
CASSLERPGVGTEAFF
>TRBJ2-7|.|TRBD1|17|TRBV7-9
TGTGCCAGCAGCTCCACGCCGGTCAACAGGGGAACCTACGAGCAGTACTTC
CASSSTPVNRGTYEQYF
>TRBJ2-1|.|TRBD2|15|TRBV11-2
TGTGCCAGCAGCTTAGATAGAGCGGGGTACAATGAGCAGTTCTTC
CASSLDRAGYNEQFF
>TRBJ2-4|.|TRBD1|15|TRBV6-5
TGTGCCAGCACTGGACAGGGACTAGCCAAAAACATTCAGTACTTC
CASTGQGLAKNIQYF
>TRBJ2-2|.|.|14|TRBV27
TGTGCCAGCAGTTCCCAGAGGAACACCGGGGAGCTGTTTTTT
CASSSQRNTGELFF
>TRBJ1-2|.|TRBD1|15|TRBV5-6
TGTGCCAGCAGGTCTGGCACAGGGGGCAACTATGGCTACACCTTC
CASRSGTGGNYGYTF
>TRBJ2-5|once|.|15|TRBV18
TGTGCCAGCTCACCACGGAGCGGTTCCCAAGAGACCCAGTACTTC
CASSPRSGSQETQYF
>TRBJ2-1|.|.|15|TRBV28
TGTGCCAGCAGTCCGCGGACACTCCCCTACAATGAGCAGTTCTTC
CASSPRTLPYNEQFF
>TRBJ2-1|.|TRBD2|17|TRBV11-3
TGTGCCAGCAGCCCTGGGTGGGGGACTAGCGCCTACAATGAGCAGTTCTTC
CASSPGWGTSAYNEQFF
>TRBJ2-7|.|.|14|TRBV5-1
TGCGCCAGCAGCTTAGGACAATGGTTTGACGAGCAGTACTTC
CASSLGQWFDEQYF
>TRBJ1-3|once|.|19|TRBV5-5
TGTGCCAGCAGCTTGGACGGGTCGGGCGCAGGAACCTCTGGAAACACCATATATTTT
CASSLDGSGAGTSGNTIYF
>TRBJ2-5|.|TRBD1|14|TRBV7-9
TGTGCCAGCAGCTTAGCAGGGGGCGAAGAGACCCAGTACTTC
CASSLAGGEETQYF
>TRBJ2-1|.|.|18|TRBV4-1
TGCGCCAGCAGCCAAACTCTAGGTGCGAGGAGCTCCTACAATGAGCAGTTCTTC
CASSQTLGARSSYNEQFF
>TRBJ1-4|.|.|15|TRBV28
TGTGCCAGCAGTTTCCTTCAGGGAGGGAATGAAAAACTGTTTTTT
CASSFLQGGNEKLFF